This TCR beta chain was obtained from a study of blood T cell repertoires in COVID-19. At the level of the study: Acute-phase and convalescent COVID-19 samples originated in the United States, Italy and Spain. PBMCs, B-cell-depleted T cells, or T cells provided the cDNA or gDNA that made up the material.

Germline assignment: CDR1 LGHDT and CDR2 YNNKEL (reference sequence). This CDR3 contains 12 residues. The germline V and J ends were trimmed by 3 bases and 6 bases, with 9 bases remaining between them. Repertoires were generated with immunoSEQ multiplex PCR, while TCRdb's copy carries only in-frame clones and drops some. The table shows about 120,000 clones, with 83% occurring only once. The receptor was derived from a man between 25 and 39 years old with acute or convalescent COVID-19. The sample was peripheral blood. V gene TRBV3-1 (or the pseudogene TRBV3-2) combines with J gene TRBJ2-7, with D possibly matching TRBD1 (6 bases). The CDR3 DNA follows: TGTGCCAGCAGCCAGCTAGGGGGCGAGCAGTACTTC. This gives the protein CASSQLGGEQYF.